The 21 T cell receptor beta chains below were found in one sample sequenced in a study of OX40 agonist ivuxolimab in advanced cancers. Generated by immunoSEQ multiplex PCR, the TCRdb table keeps only in-frame clones and is missing some. The table has approximately 10,000 clones, approximately 86% seen once; the top ten hold around 30%. The sample consisted of CD4+ or CD8+ T cells sorted from blood, taken in a trial of the OX40 agonist ivuxolimab. Receptors were obtained from an adult with an advanced solid tumor such as melanoma, head and neck, liver or kidney cancer.

V gene TRBV28 combines with J gene TRBJ1-4, with 7 bases aligning to TRBD1. J lost 3 bases, V lost 3 bases, and 4 bases had no gene match. CDR1 is MDHEN, CDR2 SYDVKM, per germline. This CDR3 has 15 residues. The CDR3 spells CASSFEGGANEKLFF. The DNA of the CDR3 is TGTGCCAGCAGTTTCGAAGGGGGCGCTAATGAAAAACTGTTTTTT.

The chain recombines TRBV10-3 with TRBJ2-7; 9 positions match TRBD1. The CDR3 totals 14 residues. The trim removed 7 bases at V and 2 bases at J, leaving 6 bases unmatched. Germline-derived CDR1 and CDR2 are ENHRY and SYGVKD. CDR3 sequence: CAIKTGTGTYEQYF. In DNA, the CDR3 is TGTGCCATCAAAACCGGGACAGGGACCTACGAGCAGTACTTC.

The rearrangement uses TRBV7-9 and TRBJ2-7; D unresolved. V shed 9 bases and J shed 5 bases, with 14 bases lying between them. The CDR3 consists of 12 residues. Germline values: CDR1 SEHNR, CDR2 FQNEAQ (reference sequence). Here the CDR3 DNA reads TGTGCCAGTCTTGGCAGGCCCGACGAGCAGTACTTC. Its translation: CASLGRPDEQYF.

The CDR3 region has the DNA TGTGCCAGCAGCAACCCCACGACAGAGAAAGAGACCCAGTACTTC. Amino acids: CASSNPTTEKETQYF. This rearrangement joins TRBV7-9 to TRBJ2-5; possibly TRBD1 for D (5 bases). The CDR3 covers 15 residues. Germline V lookup: CDR1 SEHNR, CDR2 FQNEAQ (reference sequence). Trimming cost V 5 bases and J 3 bases, with 16 bases left between them.

The V gene is TRBV28, the J gene TRBJ1-1; TRBD1 is a possible D gene (6 bases). This CDR3 contains 13 residues. Germline CDR1 MDHEN, CDR2 SYDVKM. With 3 bases removed from V and 6 bases from J, the gap between germline ends came to 11 bases. The CDR3 loop reads CASSLGRQAEAFF. The CDR3 bases are TGTGCCAGCAGTTTGGGTCGACAGGCTGAAGCTTTCTTT. Full variable domain (rest looked up from reference TRBV28 and TRBJ1-1): DVKVTQSSRYLVKRTGEKVFLECVQDMDHENMFWYRQDPGLGLRLIYFSYDVKMKEKGDIPEGYSVSREKKERFSLILESASTNQTSMYLCASSLGRQAEAFFGQGTRLTVV.

V usage is TRBV7-9 and J usage is TRBJ2-2; the D call may be TRBD1 or TRBD2 (6 bases each). Germline V lookup: CDR1 SEHNR, CDR2 FQNEAQ (reference sequence). The CDR3 totals 17 residues. Trimming took off 5 bases at V and 7 bases at J, with 23 bases between the two ends. The CDR3 spells CASSHIIGGHEIGELFF. The DNA for the CDR3 is TGTGCCAGCAGCCATATTATAGGGGGGCATGAAATCGGGGAGCTGTTTTTT.

This clone has a single count. This chain uses TRBV19 with TRBJ2-3; 9 bases agree with TRBD2. From germline, CDR1 is LNHDA and CDR2 SQIVND (reference sequence). J was trimmed by 0 bases and V by 4 bases; bases with no gene match: 5. The CDR3 has 16 residues. DNA of the CDR3: TGTGCCAGTAGTACCAGACTAGCGGCTAGCACAGATACGCAGTATTTT. Translation: CASSTRLAASTDTQYF.

The chain is built from TRBV19 and TRBJ1-1; D perhaps matches TRBD1 (6 bases). Germline loops: CDR1 LNHDA, CDR2 SQIVND (reference sequence). V shed 0 bases and J shed 5 bases, with 16 bases lying between them. The CDR3 extends over 16 amino acids. CDR3 amino acids: CASSIDPDTGLTEAFF. As DNA, the CDR3 is TGTGCCAGTAGTATAGACCCGGATACAGGGTTGACTGAAGCTTTCTTT.

The chain employs TRBV4-1 and TRBJ2-2, with D possibly being TRBD1 (5 bases). V was shortened by 4 bases and J by 5 bases, with 11 bases between the two germline ends. This CDR3 has 14 amino acids. Per germline, CDR1 MGHRA and CDR2 YSYEKL. CDR3 sequence (DNA): TGCGCCAGCAGCCTTAGACAGACTACCGGGGAGCTGTTTTTT. It yields the protein CASSLRQTTGELFF.

The rearrangement joins TRBV15 to TRBJ2-5; D is unclear. Per germline, CDR1 LNHNV and CDR2 YYDKDF (reference sequence). V shed 0 bases and J shed 3 bases, with 11 bases lying between them. The length of the CDR3 is 15 residues. CDR3 amino acids: CATSRDDGDEETQYF. The CDR3 DNA is TGTGCCACCAGCAGAGATGACGGCGACGAAGAGACCCAGTACTTC.

The V and J genes are TRBV28 and TRBJ2-5; either TRBD1 or TRBD2 may fit D (5 bases each). Germline CDR1 and CDR2: MDHEN and SYDVKM. The length of the CDR3 is 16 residues. Trimming stripped 7 bases from V and 2 bases from J, with 20 bases between. CDR3: CASKSASGTVQETQYF. The CDR3 region has the DNA TGTGCCAGCAAGTCAGCATCCGGGACGGTGCAAGAGACCCAGTACTTC.

The chain uses TRBV5-4 and TRBJ2-2; D possibly corresponds to TRBD2 (6 bases). The V end was cut by 5 bases, the J end by 0 bases, with 11 bases between. The CDR3 runs to 15 residues. Per the germline V gene, CDR1 is SGHNT and CDR2 is YYREEE (reference sequence). The CDR3, as DNA: TGTGCCAGCAGACGCGGGGCTACGAACACCGGGGAGCTGTTTTTT. It is translated as CASRRGATNTGELFF.

The chain joins TRBV2 to TRBJ2-7, with D tentatively TRBD1 (6 bases). CDR3 length: 13 amino acids. Per germline, CDR1 SNHLY and CDR2 FYNNEI. With 6 bases removed from V and 3 bases from J, the gap between germline ends came to 12 bases. This CDR3 reads CASRAQGYYEQYF. Written as DNA, the CDR3 is TGTGCCAGCAGGGCACAGGGTTACTACGAGCAGTACTTC.

This chain connects TRBV13 to TRBJ2-7; 12 bases are shared with TRBD2. The ends lost 0 bases at V and 7 bases at J; junction bases unmatched: 4. There are 15 residues in the CDR3. CDR1 and CDR2 from the germline V gene are PRHDT and FYEKMQ (reference sequence). The CDR3 DNA is TGTGCCAGCAGCTTAGGTACTAGCGGGAGGAGGGAGCAGTACTTC. This gives the protein CASSLGTSGRREQYF.

The chain combines TRBV30 with TRBJ2-3, with 8 bases identical to TRBD2. CDR1 is GTSNPN and CDR2 is SVGIG in the germline V gene (reference sequence). This CDR3 contains 14 residues. Trimming removed 4 bases from V and 6 bases from J; junction bases left unmatched: 9. This CDR3 reads CAWTRTSPGDTQYF. The CDR3 DNA sequence: TGTGCCTGGACTAGGACTAGCCCGGGGGATACGCAGTATTTT.

The genes are TRBV4-1 and TRBJ1-2; D is unclear. The CDR3 extends over 14 amino acids. Germline V gene sequence: CDR1 MGHRA, CDR2 YSYEKL. V was shortened by 1 base and J by 4 bases, with 10 bases between the two germline ends. The CDR3 region is CASSQVRTTYGYTF. The CDR3 DNA sequence: TGCGCCAGCAGCCAAGTCCGCACTACCTATGGCTACACCTTC.

The chain is built from TRBV19 and TRBJ2-3; D may match TRBD1 or TRBD2 (6 bases each). Trimming cost V 8 bases and J 6 bases, with 12 bases left between them. The length of the CDR3 is 12 residues. Germline CDR1 reads LNHDA; CDR2 reads SQIVND (reference sequence). The CDR3 region is CASAQGLDTQYF. The CDR3 DNA sequence: TGTGCCAGTGCACAGGGACTTGATACGCAGTATTTT.

The genes are TRBV2 and TRBJ2-7; D is perhaps TRBD1 (6 bases). There are 14 residues in the CDR3. Germline CDR1 reads SNHLY; CDR2 reads FYNNEI. The ends were cut back, 6 bases at V and 6 bases at J, with 18 bases in the middle. The DNA for the CDR3 is TGTGCCAGCAGCGAACCTGACAGGTCAGGCGAGCAGTACTTC. Translating gives CASSEPDRSGEQYF.

The chain joins TRBV30 to TRBJ2-7; D unresolved. V gave up 0 bases and J gave up 5 bases, with 11 bases separating them. Germline V CDR1 and CDR2: GTSNPN, SVGIG (reference sequence). The CDR3 length is 13 residues. The CDR3: CAWSVQGNHEQYF. CDR3 DNA sequence: TGTGCCTGGAGTGTACAAGGGAACCACGAGCAGTACTTC.

J is TRBJ2-3 and V is TRBV6-5; TRBD1 aligns across 7 bases. The junction had 10 bases not matched to a gene; V was cut back by 0 bases and J by 7 bases. The CDR3 runs to 16 residues. Germline-derived CDR1 and CDR2 are MNHEY and SVGAGI. The CDR3 is CASSYSRSTGLNTQYF. The CDR3 coding sequence is TGTGCCAGCAGTTACTCCCGTTCGACAGGGTTAAATACGCAGTATTTT.

The sample holds one count of this clone. The V call is TRBV5-4, the J call TRBJ2-3, with 11 nucleotides matching TRBD1. Trimming at V came to 4 bases and at J to 0 bases, leaving 1 base not matched to a gene. Germline CDR1 and CDR2: SGHNT and YYREEE (reference sequence). There are 15 residues in the CDR3. CDR3 DNA sequence: TGTGCCAGCAGCGGACAGGGGGCAAGCACAGATACGCAGTATTTT. Translated, it gives CASSGQGASTDTQYF. Full variable domain (outside the CDR3, taken from reference TRBV5-4 and TRBJ2-3): ETGVTQSPTHLIKTRGQQVTLRCSSQSGHNTVSWYQQALGQGPQFIFQYYREEENGRGNFPPRFSGLQFPNYSSELNVNALELDDSALYLCASSGQGASTDTQYFGPGTRLTVL.